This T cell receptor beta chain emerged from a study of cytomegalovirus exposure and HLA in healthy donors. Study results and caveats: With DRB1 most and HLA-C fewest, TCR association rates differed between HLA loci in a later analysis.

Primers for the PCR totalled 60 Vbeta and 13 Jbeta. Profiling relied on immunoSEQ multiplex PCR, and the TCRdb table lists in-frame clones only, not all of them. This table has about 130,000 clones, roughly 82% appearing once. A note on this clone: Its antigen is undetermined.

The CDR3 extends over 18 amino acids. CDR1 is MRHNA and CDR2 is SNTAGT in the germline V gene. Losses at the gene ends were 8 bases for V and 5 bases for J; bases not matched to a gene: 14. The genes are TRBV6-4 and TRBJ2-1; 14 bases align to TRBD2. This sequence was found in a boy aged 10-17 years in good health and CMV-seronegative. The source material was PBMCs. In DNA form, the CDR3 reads TGTGCCAGCTCAATTTCTGGGGGACTAGCGGGAGCCGACAATGAGCAGTTCTTC. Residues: CASSISGGLAGADNEQFF.